This T cell receptor beta chain was found in a study of T cell changes during pregnancy in multiple sclerosis. This table comes from immunoSEQ multiplex PCR, and its TCRdb copy is limited to in-frame clones, with some not included. The table records about 46,000 clones, about 92% of them present only once. This clone was counted only a few times. CDR3 length equals 15 residues. This receptor was taken from a female donor with multiple sclerosis, enrolled in a pregnancy study. This material consisted of peripheral blood, taken in the third trimester of pregnancy. V and J are TRBV21-1 and TRBJ1-4. TRBV21-1 is a pseudogene. The CDR3: CASSKKSPGGEKLFF. For the CDR3, the DNA is TGTGCCAGCAGCAAAAAGTCGCCTGGAGGGGAAAAACTGTTTTTT.